This T cell receptor (beta chain) is drawn from a study of blood T cells in healthy people across ages. Study-wide context: Using template switching, researchers captured about one barcoded beta molecule for each two T cells. Study-wide results and caveats: PBMCs that were unsorted prevented a conclusive naive versus antigen-experienced comparison. Diversity estimates drawn from one million T cells were deemed underestimates. More naive CD4+ cells and higher diversity marked long-lived donors relative to aged donors.

The V gene's germline CDR1 is SGHTA and CDR2 FQGNSA. Trimming shortened V by 2 bases and J by 7 bases, and 15 bases separated the two germline ends. CDR3 length: 14 amino acids. With a J-beta primer mix and a sample-barcoded 5' primer, a second PCR ran 7 to 11 cycles. TCRdb used MiXCR to reprocess the 5' RACE reads, holding one entry per CDR3 protein. This sample has 800,000 or so distinct CDR3 sequences, with 62% found just once. This clonotype was found once. The antigen is unknown. A clone one base away is much larger, so this may be a read error. The chain recombines TRBV7-2 with TRBJ2-7; D might be TRBD1 (6 bases). The TCR originated in a man in his thirties or forties in good health. Sequencing input: blood. The CDR3 region is CASSLNRDSGEQYF. As DNA, the CDR3 is TGTGCCAGCAGCTTAAACAGGGATTCTGGGGAGCAGTACTTC.